This TCR beta chain was captured by sequencing in a study of tumor-infiltrating lymphocytes in primary liver carcinoma. Germline V CDR1 and CDR2: MNHNY, SVGAGI (reference sequence). This CDR3 has 15 residues. V trimming: 6 bases; J trimming: 5 bases; junction bases outside the gene matches: 10. This clonotype showed up just a few times. A clone one base away is much larger, so this may be a read error. Extraction of RNA together with DNA used roughly 20-33 mg of unsorted bulk tissue. With about 470 ng total RNA as template and a constant-region primer, TCR beta cDNA was made. Three rounds of nested multiplex PCR with slightly modified ARM-PCR produced TCR beta libraries. With TRBV1-TRBV30 forward primers and a C-beta reverse primer, the first two PCR rounds were run for 9 to 10 cycles each. TCRdb fed the multiplex PCR reads into MiXCR, producing one record per CDR3 protein. Here the sample spans 150,000 to 200,000 distinct CDR3 sequences, around four fifths being singletons.

The chain links TRBV6-6 to TRBJ2-5; the match to TRBD1 covers 9 bases. The clonotype comes from a man aged 35 to 55 with primary liver carcinoma and hepatitis B virus infection. Sequenced: tumor tissue from primary liver carcinoma. Here the CDR3 reads CASRDTGGFGETQYF. CDR3 nucleotides: TGTGCCAGCAGGGATACAGGGGGCTTCGGGGAGACCCAGTACTTC.